The 29 T cell receptor beta chains given below trace back to one sample, sequenced in a study of T cell changes during pregnancy in multiple sclerosis. Profiling relied on immunoSEQ multiplex PCR, and the TCRdb table lists in-frame clones only, not all of them. The table shows approximately 99,000 clones, with roughly 92% occurring only once. The sequencing used peripheral blood, collected after pregnancy. The source is a female donor with multiple sclerosis, enrolled in a pregnancy study.

The gene calls are TRBV5-5 and TRBJ2-3, with D uncertain. The CDR3 loop spans 13 amino acids. The V end lost 0 bases, the J end lost 3 bases, and 5 bases lay between the germline ends. The germline V gene has CDR1 SGHKS and CDR2 YYEKEE (reference sequence). The CDR3 sequence is CASSLAVTDTQYF. The CDR3 DNA follows: TGTGCCAGCAGCTTGGCGGTAACAGATACGCAGTATTTT.

The chain combines TRBV28 with TRBJ2-7; TRBD2 agrees at 8 bases. After removal of 6 bases from V and 3 bases from J, the junction contained 7 bases not matched to a gene. Germline CDR1 MDHEN, CDR2 SYDVKM. CDR3 length: 14 residues. The CDR3 loop reads CASSHGGEIYEQYF. The CDR3 DNA is TGTGCCAGCAGCCACGGGGGGGAGATCTACGAGCAGTACTTC.

As to this clone: Other DNA sequences of this sample code for an identical CDR3. The chain couples TRBV4-2 to TRBJ2-7; 13 nucleotides match TRBD2. CDR3 length: 17 residues. With 1 base clipped from V and 4 bases from J, the junction kept 7 bases outside the gene matches. The germline gives CDR1 LGHNA, CDR2 YNFKEQ. CDR3 in amino acids: CASSQAPRLAGGYEQYF. The CDR3 coding sequence is TGTGCCAGCAGCCAAGCCCCACGACTAGCGGGAGGTTACGAGCAGTACTTC.

The rearrangement joins TRBV11-2 to TRBJ1-5; TRBD1 agrees at 9 bases. There are 17 residues in the CDR3. The germline V gene has CDR1 SGHAT and CDR2 FQNNGV. Trimming removed 5 bases from V and 2 bases from J; junction bases left unmatched: 10. The CDR3 region has the DNA TGTGCCAGCAGCCAACCAACGGACAGGGGCTGCAATCAGCCCCAGCATTTT. Translating gives CASSQPTDRGCNQPQHF.

The chain has TRBV5-1 and TRBJ1-1, with TRBD1 as a possible D gene (5 bases). Germline V gene lookup returns CDR1 SGHRS and CDR2 YFSETQ. CDR3 length equals 13 residues. Trimming pared 4 bases from V and 1 base from J, leaving 8 bases between. The DNA of the CDR3 is TGCGCCAGCAGCCTTGACAGGAACACTGAAGCTTTCTTT. It specifies CASSLDRNTEAFF.

The chain recombines TRBV5-4 with TRBJ2-7; 7 positions match TRBD2. CDR1 is SGHNT, CDR2 YYREEE, per germline (reference sequence). This CDR3 has 13 residues. Trimming cost V 0 bases and J 4 bases; bases outside gene matches: 1. CDR3 in amino acids: CASSLGGGYEQYF. DNA of the CDR3: TGTGCCAGCAGCTTGGGGGGGGGTTACGAGCAGTACTTC.

The chain has TRBV6-6 and TRBJ2-4; TRBD1 aligns across 7 bases. The germline gives CDR1 MNHNY, CDR2 SVGAGI (reference sequence). The CDR3 consists of 11 residues. The V gene end was trimmed by 5 bases and the J gene end by 11 bases; junction bases not matched to a gene: 3. CDR3 nucleotides: TGTGCCAGCAGTACAGGGGAATTTCAGTACTTC. This gives the protein CASSTGEFQYF.

The sample holds one count of this clone. The CDR3 protein is CASSSRRGEGADTQYF. The CDR3 bases are TGTGCCAGCAGCTCCCGGCGGGGGGAAGGGGCAGATACGCAGTATTTT. The chain recombines TRBV7-6 with TRBJ2-3; 8 bases map to TRBD2. CDR1 SGHVS and CDR2 FNYEAQ come from the germline V gene. There are 16 residues in the CDR3. V dropped 4 bases and J dropped 4; count of bases not matched to a gene: 10. The full variable domain, its missing parts supplied by reference TRBV7-6 and TRBJ2-3, is GAGVSQSPRYKVTKRGQDVALRCDPISGHVSLYWYRQALGQGPEFLTYFNYEAQQDKSGLPNDRFSAERPEGSISTLTIQRTEQRDSAMYRCASSSRRGEGADTQYFGPGTRLTVL.

This clone came up once. V gene TRBV27 combines with J gene TRBJ1-1; D is undetermined. Germline CDR1 reads MNHEY; CDR2 reads SMNVEV (reference sequence). The CDR3 runs to 13 residues. V shed 6 bases and J shed 0 bases, with 8 bases lying between them. DNA for the CDR3: TGTGCCAGCAGACGACTGATGAACACTGAAGCTTTCTTT. As protein: CASRRLMNTEAFF.

The chain combines TRBV19 with TRBJ2-5; no clear D. Germline V gene lookup returns CDR1 LNHDA and CDR2 SQIVND (reference sequence). Trimming took off 1 base at V and 2 bases at J, with 11 bases between the two ends. The CDR3 spans 15 residues. The CDR3 DNA follows: TGTGCCAGTAGTATAGGTTCGGCGGCACAAGAGACCCAGTACTTC. It yields the protein CASSIGSAAQETQYF.

This clone was detected a few times. The chain carries TRBV12-5 and TRBJ2-1; D unresolved. The CDR3 length is 10 residues. Germline CDR1 is LGHNT and CDR2 is FRNRAP. The V end lost 6 bases, the J end lost 6 bases, and 3 bases lay between the germline ends. CDR3 loop: CASGLNEQFF. CDR3 nucleotides: TGTGCTAGTGGCCTCAATGAGCAGTTCTTC.

The rearrangement joins TRBV19 to TRBJ2-7; maybe TRBD1 (5 bases). The CDR3 extends over 14 amino acids. Per germline, CDR1 LNHDA and CDR2 SQIVND (reference sequence). V lost 5 bases to trimming and J lost 7 bases, with 18 bases between them. The CDR3 protein is CASSFGAGTREQYF. Written as DNA, the CDR3 is TGTGCCAGTAGTTTTGGGGCAGGCACTCGTGAGCAGTACTTC.

This sequence joins TRBV6-4 and TRBJ2-3; maybe TRBD2 (5 bases). Germline CDR1 is MRHNA and CDR2 is SNTAGT. CDR3 length: 15 amino acids. Trimming took off 6 bases at V and 0 bases at J, with 13 bases between the two ends. The chain's CDR3 is CASSLGITSTDTQYF. The CDR3 coding sequence is TGTGCCAGCAGCCTCGGGATTACTAGCACAGATACGCAGTATTTT.

As regards this clone: Within the sample, other DNA sequences also encode this same CDR3. This chain uses TRBV27 with TRBJ2-7, with TRBD1 identical over 7 bases. This CDR3 is built from 13 residues. The germline CDR1 and CDR2 sequences are MNHEY and SMNVEV (reference sequence). The V gene end was trimmed by 5 bases and the J gene end by 2 bases; junction bases not matched to a gene: 3. In DNA, the CDR3 is TGTGCCAGCAGTCTAACAGGGGCCTACGAGCAGTACTTC. It encodes CASSLTGAYEQYF.

This chain uses TRBV7-9 with TRBJ1-1; 8 positions match TRBD1. The CDR3 is made up of 15 amino acids. In germline, CDR1 is SEHNR, CDR2 FQNEAQ (reference sequence). V trimming: 5 bases; J trimming: 8 bases; junction bases outside the gene matches: 13. CDR3 nucleotide sequence: TGTGCCAGCAGCATAGGACAGGGTGAAACCGCCGAAGCTTTCTTT. Amino acids: CASSIGQGETAEAFF.

This chain connects TRBV5-5 to TRBJ2-7, with TRBD1 as a possible D gene (5 bases). Trimming removed 2 bases from V and 5 bases from J, with 8 bases in between. The CDR3 length is 12 residues. Germline V gene lookup returns CDR1 SGHKS and CDR2 YYEKEE (reference sequence). CDR3 protein: CASSFAGNEQYF. CDR3 nucleotides: TGTGCCAGCAGCTTTGCAGGGAACGAGCAGTACTTC.

This chain connects TRBV28 to TRBJ2-7; 9 nucleotides match TRBD1. Germline lookup yields CDR1 MDHEN and CDR2 SYDVKM. CDR3 length: 13 amino acids. V was clipped by 6 bases and J by 4 bases; unmatched bases: 4. CDR3 in DNA: TGTGCCAGCAGACCGGGACAGGGTTACGAGCAGTACTTC. Its translation: CASRPGQGYEQYF. The variable domain in full, with the rest retrieved from reference TRBV28 and TRBJ2-7, is DVKVTQSSRYLVKRTGEKVFLECVQDMDHENMFWYRQDPGLGLRLIYFSYDVKMKEKGDIPEGYSVSREKKERFSLILESASTNQTSMYLCASRPGQGYEQYFGPGTRLTVT.

The chain has TRBV6-5 and TRBJ1-1; TRBD1 matches at 8 bases. Trimming cost V 2 bases and J 4 bases; bases outside gene matches: 3. This CDR3 is built from 14 residues. Per germline, CDR1 MNHEY and CDR2 SVGAGI. The CDR3 DNA follows: TGTGCCAGCAGTTACGGGACAGGACCCACTGAAGCTTTCTTT. Its translation: CASSYGTGPTEAFF.

J is TRBJ2-1 and V is TRBV12-2; the table's D call, TRBD2, has no DNA check behind it. TRBV12-2 is flagged as a pseudogene. This CDR3 is built from 16 residues. CDR3 in DNA: TGTGCAAGTCGCTTTCGAGGAGGGAGCTCCTACAATGAGCAGTTCTTC. Amino acid sequence: CASRFRGGSSYNEQFF.

The V and J genes are TRBV2 and TRBJ2-7; 7 bases align to TRBD1. V dropped 5 bases and J dropped 3; count of bases not matched to a gene: 4. Germline V gene lookup returns CDR1 SNHLY and CDR2 FYNNEI. This CDR3 spans 13 amino acids. CDR3 loop: CASSSWTGYEQYF. The CDR3 coding sequence is TGTGCCAGCAGTTCCTGGACAGGCTACGAGCAGTACTTC.

The genes are TRBV6-5 and TRBJ1-2; D not certain. The CDR3 is 14 amino acids. CDR1 MNHEY and CDR2 SVGAGI come from the germline V gene. V was pared by 0 bases and J by 1 base, with 6 bases between. CDR3 coding DNA: TGTGCCAGCAGTTACTCTGGCGGTAACTATGGCTACACCTTC. Protein: CASSYSGGNYGYTF.

The chain joins TRBV12-5 to TRBJ2-7, with a possible D match to TRBD2 (5 bases). In germline, CDR1 is LGHNT, CDR2 FRNRAP. This CDR3 region has 12 residues. Deletions cut 7 bases from V and 2 bases from J, with 9 bases between. CDR3: CASVGDTYEQYF. The CDR3 bases are TGTGCTAGTGTGGGAGATACCTACGAGCAGTACTTC.

In nucleotides, the CDR3 is TGTGCCAGCAGTTTAGGCCTCCCGGGAGATACGCAGTATTTT. Residues: CASSLGLPGDTQYF. The chain links TRBV27 to TRBJ2-3; D ambiguous. CDR3 length equals 14 residues. From germline, CDR1 is MNHEY and CDR2 SMNVEV (reference sequence). Trimming shortened V by 2 bases and J by 5 bases, and 11 bases separated the two germline ends.

The chain combines TRBV4-2 with TRBJ1-1; 8 positions agree with TRBD1. The trim removed 1 base at V and 0 bases at J, leaving 7 bases unmatched. The V gene's germline CDR1 is LGHNA and CDR2 YNFKEQ. The CDR3 is 17 amino acids. CDR3 protein: CASSQVGTGVLNTEAFF. Written as DNA, the CDR3 is TGTGCCAGCAGCCAAGTGGGGACAGGAGTCTTGAACACTGAAGCTTTCTTT.

V usage is TRBV18 and J usage is TRBJ2-7; the match to TRBD2 covers 7 bases. CDR3 length: 18 residues. CDR1 is KGHSH, CDR2 LQKENI, per germline. V was clipped by 2 bases and J by 3 bases; unmatched bases: 16. The CDR3 DNA is TGTGCCAGCTCACCAAAGCCGCTTGGGCTAGCGGTGAACTACGAGCAGTACTTC. It codes for CASSPKPLGLAVNYEQYF.

The rearrangement uses TRBV5-6 and TRBJ2-5; D is perhaps TRBD2 (5 bases). Trimming removed 3 bases at V and 5 bases at J, with 20 bases between. Germline V gene sequence: CDR1 SGHDT, CDR2 YYEEEE. The CDR3 consists of 16 residues. The DNA for the CDR3 is TGTGCCAGCAGCTCGAAAAACAACGGGATAAGGGAGACCCAGTACTTC. It codes for CASSSKNNGIRETQYF.

The gene calls are TRBV1 and TRBJ2-7; TRBD2 reflects the table's D call only, with no check against the DNA. TRBV1 has pseudogene status. The CDR3 extends over 20 amino acids. The CDR3, as DNA: TGCACCAGCAGCTTCCATCCCCCGGGACTAGCGGGACGGGCCTTTTACGAGCAGTACTTC. Amino acids: CTSSFHPPGLAGRAFYEQYF.

This chain joins TRBV6-5 and TRBJ2-3, with a tentative D call TRBD2 (5 bases). The V end lost 7 bases, the J end lost 2 bases, and 7 bases lay between the germline ends. CDR1 is MNHEY and CDR2 is SVGAGI in the germline V gene. CDR3 length: 12 amino acids. CDR3: CASTGNTDTQYF. The CDR3 region has the DNA TGTGCCAGCACGGGGAACACAGATACGCAGTATTTT.

The gene calls are TRBV5-1 and TRBJ2-7, with 9 bases fitting TRBD2. Trimming cost V 7 bases and J 1 base; bases outside gene matches: 9. CDR1 and CDR2 from the germline V gene are SGHRS and YFSETQ. The CDR3 loop spans 15 amino acids. This CDR3 reads CASSPELAGSYEQYF. Written as DNA, the CDR3 is TGCGCCAGCTCCCCGGAACTAGCGGGTTCCTACGAGCAGTACTTC.